These T cell receptor beta chains were read from a single sample in a study of blood T cell repertoires in COVID-19. Method: immunoSEQ multiplex PCR; TCRdb's copy keeps in-frame clones and lacks some. The table includes approximately 250,000 clones, approximately 88% detected once. Sequenced input: PBMCs or T cells enriched from blood (not recorded which). These TCRs come from a woman aged 35 to 49 with acute COVID-19. Both conserved end residues are part of each CDR3. D genes are given only for firm matches. Where a row states a size, it is once, few, many or the class of an expanded clone; other rows omit it.

>-|TRBJ2-1|TRBD2|TRBV18
CASSPSFREGRDEQFF
TGTGCCAGCTCACCATCGTTTAGGGAGGGCCGAGATGAGCAGTTCTTC
>-|TRBJ1-2|-|TRBV2
CASSPPSGGPPYGYTF
TGTGCCAGCAGTCCCCCGTCCGGGGGGCCGCCCTATGGCTACACCTTC
>-|TRBJ2-3|-|TRBV5-4
CASSSLVSTDTQYF
TGTGCCAGCAGCTCACTGGTGAGCACAGATACGCAGTATTTT
>-|TRBJ2-1|TRBD1|TRBV9
CASSVGDRPLNEQFF
TGTGCCAGCAGCGTAGGGGACAGACCGTTGAATGAGCAGTTCTTC
>-|TRBJ2-5|TRBD2|TRBV5-4
CASSLDGGDPSETQYF
TGTGCCAGCAGCTTGGACGGGGGGGACCCGAGTGAGACCCAGTACTTC
>-|TRBJ1-2|-|TRBV4-1
CASSQEPGQSYYGYTF
TGCGCCAGCAGCCAAGAGCCCGGACAGAGCTACTATGGCTACACCTTC
>-|TRBJ1-2|-|TRBV24-1
CATSDVARGADGYTF
TGTGCCACCAGTGATGTTGCCCGGGGTGCGGACGGCTACACCTTC
>-|TRBJ2-5|TRBD1|TRBV19
CATGGTGQETQYF
TGTGCCACTGGCGGGACAGGCCAAGAGACCCAGTACTTC
>-|TRBJ2-2|-|TRBV5-1
CASKQGWETGELFF
TGCGCCAGCAAGCAGGGGTGGGAGACCGGGGAGCTGTTTTTT
>-|TRBJ1-5|TRBD1|TRBV9
CASSAGQINQPQHF
TGTGCCAGCAGCGCGGGACAGATCAATCAGCCCCAGCATTTT
>-|TRBJ2-2|TRBD2|TRBV5-1
CASSLVAGVSGELFF
TGCGCCAGCAGCTTGGTAGCGGGAGTATCAGGGGAGCTGTTTTTT
>-|TRBJ1-1|TRBD1|TRBV28
CASSLTTGRAFF
TGTGCCAGCAGTTTAACGACAGGGCGGGCTTTCTTT
>-|TRBJ2-2|-|TRBV5-1
CASSLRDSGTVNTGELFF
TGCGCCAGCAGCTTGCGGGACTCCGGGACAGTGAACACCGGGGAGCTGTTTTTT
>once|TRBJ2-1|TRBD2|TRBV10-3
CAISESGPLAGARNEQFF
TGTGCCATCAGTGAGTCAGGGCCCCTAGCGGGAGCTCGGAATGAGCAGTTCTTC
>-|TRBJ2-3|TRBD1|TRBV6-6
CASSPPDRGSDTQYF
TGTGCCAGCAGCCCACCGGACAGGGGATCGGATACGCAGTATTTT
>-|TRBJ2-4|-|TRBV5-6
CASSLGLVAKNIQYF
TGTGCCAGCAGCTTGGGACTAGTCGCCAAAAACATTCAGTACTTC
>-|TRBJ2-2|TRBD1|TRBV6-5
CASRYGTGGRGELFF
TGTGCCAGCAGATACGGGACAGGGGGCAGAGGGGAGCTGTTTTTT
>-|TRBJ1-1|-|TRBV27
CASSPQQGNTEAFF
TGTGCCAGCAGCCCCCAGCAGGGGAACACTGAAGCTTTCTTT
>-|TRBJ2-3|-|TRBV3-1/TRBV3-2
CASSQASRATDTQYF
TGTGCCAGCAGCCAAGCGTCCAGGGCCACAGATACGCAGTATTTT
>-|TRBJ2-1|TRBD1|TRBV14
CASSSWTGGAGSYNEQFF
TGTGCCAGCAGCTCTTGGACAGGGGGCGCTGGGTCCTACAATGAGCAGTTCTTC
>once|TRBJ2-1|-|TRBV28
CASSLVGISYNEQFF
TGTGCCAGCAGTTTGGTCGGGATTTCCTACAATGAGCAGTTCTTC
>few|TRBJ1-5|-|TRBV6-5
CASRATDNQPQHF
TGTGCCAGCAGAGCGACAGACAATCAGCCCCAGCATTTT
>-|TRBJ1-5|TRBD1|TRBV4-1
CASSHLDRATGTQHF
TGCGCCAGCAGCCACCTGGACAGGGCGACGGGGACCCAGCATTTT
>-|TRBJ1-1|TRBD1|TRBV6-5
CASNPGTGLTEAFF
TGTGCCAGCAATCCCGGGACAGGGCTCACTGAAGCTTTCTTT
>-|TRBJ2-1|-|TRBV5-5
CASSTQGAYNEQFF
TGTGCCAGCAGCACACAAGGGGCCTACAATGAGCAGTTCTTC
>-|TRBJ2-3|-|TRBV27
CASSLSGDTQYF
TGTGCCAGCAGTTTAAGCGGGGATACGCAGTATTTT
>-|TRBJ2-2|-|TRBV6-2/TRBV6-3
CASSYPGRANTGELFF
TGTGCCAGCAGTTACCCCGGGAGAGCGAACACCGGGGAGCTGTTTTTT
>once|TRBJ1-6|-|TRBV11-2
CASSLGFGQRIFNSPLHF
TGTGCCAGCAGCTTAGGTTTCGGACAGAGAATCTTTAATTCACCCCTCCACTTT
>-|TRBJ2-5|-|TRBV12-3/TRBV12-4
CASSSGYQETQYF
TGTGCCAGCAGTTCAGGCTACCAAGAGACCCAGTACTTC
>-|TRBJ1-6|-|TRBV2
CASTYRGGRNSPLHF
TGTGCCAGCACCTACCGAGGGGGACGGAATTCACCCCTCCACTTT
>-|TRBJ1-2|-|TRBV9
CASSGRDNLNYGYTF
TGTGCCAGCAGCGGCCGGGACAACTTAAACTATGGCTACACCTTC
>-|TRBJ1-1|-|TRBV5-5
CASSSGITEAFF
TGTGCCAGCAGCTCGGGTATCACTGAAGCTTTCTTT
>-|TRBJ1-5|TRBD1|TRBV27
CASRGDRVSNQPQHF
TGTGCCAGCAGGGGGGACAGGGTCAGCAATCAGCCCCAGCATTTT
>-|TRBJ2-7|TRBD2|TRBV9
CASSGRYSYEQYF
TGTGCCAGTAGCGGGAGGTATTCCTACGAGCAGTACTTC
>-|TRBJ2-5|TRBD1|TRBV7-3
CASSLKPLSGQFLWETQYF
TGTGCCAGCAGCCTGAAACCCCTTTCGGGACAGTTCCTTTGGGAGACCCAGTACTTC
>-|TRBJ2-2|TRBD2|TRBV7-2
CASSNAAGVAGELFF
TGTGCCAGCAGCAATGCCGCGGGAGTGGCCGGGGAGCTGTTTTTT
>-|TRBJ1-1|TRBD1|TRBV9
CASSTSGGLARGNTEAFF
TGTGCCAGCAGCACCTCAGGGGGCCTTGCCCGCGGGAACACTGAAGCTTTCTTT
>-|TRBJ1-2|-|TRBV6-5
CASSYRVREGYTF
TGTGCCAGCAGTTACCGGGTCCGAGAGGGCTACACCTTC
>-|TRBJ1-1|TRBD1|TRBV18
CASSPPTGADTEAFF
TGTGCCAGCTCACCACCGACAGGGGCCGACACTGAAGCTTTCTTT
>few|TRBJ1-6|-|TRBV9
CASSPGRTGYSPLHF
TGTGCCAGCAGCCCCGGGAGAACGGGGTATTCACCCCTCCACTTT
>-|TRBJ1-2|-|TRBV24-1
CATSVGAGGYTF
TGTGCCACCAGTGTTGGGGCAGGTGGCTACACCTTC
>-|TRBJ1-6|TRBD1|TRBV2
CASSEAGTGNNSPLHF
TGTGCCAGCAGTGAAGCGGGGACAGGGAATAATTCACCCCTCCACTTT